These 4 T cell receptor beta chains came from one sample sequenced in a study of low-dose radiotherapy and immunotherapy resistance in tumors (dated by TCRdb to 2021 to 2024). Sequencing was carried out with an Illumina HiSeq 2500. Superscript III and a set of TRAV- and TRBV-specific primers were used to synthesize first-strand cDNA, so that both TCRalpha and TCRbeta chains were covered. TCRs were amplified with Phusion for about 18 PCR cycles using a constant-region primer together with the adapter attached to the V primers. TCRdb applied fastp at Q25 and MiXCR to the public reads, then kept only in-frame beta chains. Each record represents a unique CDR3 protein, reported with the most common genes and DNA among its rows. This sample has tens of thousands of distinct CDR3 sequences in its table, and about 20% of those were observed once. Of the sample, 5% to 7% is held by the ten largest clones.

The label giving this sample's time point can be read as: before trial treatment. The sample here was PBMCs, taken before treatment. All receptors derive from a male donor with prostate cancer.

As to this clonotype: Since a far larger clone is one base different, this is likely a read error. The V gene is TRBV6-2 or TRBV6-3, the J gene TRBJ2-7; 7 bases agree with TRBD1. The CDR3 runs 13 residues. Germline CDR1 and CDR2: MNHEY and SVGEGT. J gave up 6 bases and V 11 bases, and 13 bases lay outside the gene matches. The CDR3 protein is CACRQGRTCEQYF. The CDR3 nucleotides are TGTGCCTGTAGACAGGGACGCACCTGCGAGCAGTACTTC.

The sample holds many counts of this clonotype. This chain links TRBV7-9 with TRBJ1-1, with D unresolved. This CDR3 is built from 13 residues. V lost 3 bases, J lost 7 bases, and 12 bases lay in between. Germline V gene lookup returns CDR1 SEHNR and CDR2 FQNEAQ (reference sequence). In nucleotides, the CDR3 is TGTGCCAGCAGCTTTTTTAGCGGGAGTGAAGCTTTCTTT. Its protein is CASSFFSGSEAFF.

The gene calls are TRBV9 and TRBJ1-5; possible D gene TRBD1, 6 bases. Germline loops: CDR1 SGDLS, CDR2 YYNGEE. V was clipped by 3 bases and J by 5 bases, with 9 bases between them. This CDR3 spans 13 amino acids. This chain's CDR3 is CASSEQGDQPQHF. In DNA, the CDR3 is TGTGCCAGCAGCGAACAGGGTGATCAGCCCCAGCATTTT. The whole variable domain, remainder taken from reference TRBV9 and TRBJ1-5, is DSGVTQTPKHLITATGQRVTLRCSPRSGDLSVYWYQQSLDQGLQFLIQYYNGEERAKGNILERFSAQQFPDLHSELNLSSLELGDSALYFCASSEQGDQPQHFGDGTRLSIL.

This clonotype was seen ten or more times. This rearrangement joins TRBV12-3 or TRBV12-4 to TRBJ2-7, with TRBD1 matching 9 bases. V was pared by 4 bases and J by 3 bases, with 10 bases of the junction left unmatched. The CDR3 length is 16 residues. The CDR3 DNA follows: TGTGCCAGCAGTTCCCCTGAGACAGGGGGAAACTACGAGCAGTACTTC. Encoded protein: CASSSPETGGNYEQYF.